This TCR beta chain was identified during a study of response to subunit inactivated influenza vaccine. V shed 6 bases, J shed 2 bases, and the junction held 1 base outside the gene matches. The CDR3 extends over 12 amino acids. In TCRdb, the RT-PCR reads were re-called with MiXCR into one record per CDR3 protein. The table shows 650,000 to 800,000 distinct CDR3 sequences, with around 13% occurring only once. Notes on this clonotype: The target antigen is unknown.

Findings and limits, study-wide: Only a handful of new T cells, the authors suggested, are recruited with each seasonal influenza vaccination.

This chain uses TRBV12-3 or TRBV12-4 with TRBJ2-7; 7 nucleotides match TRBD2. This TCR derives from a man aged 45-60 years who received an inactivated influenza vaccine. The sequencing used PBMCs from blood, collected around 14 days before vaccination. CDR3 loop: CASSGLAYEQYF. The CDR3 bases are TGTGCCAGCAGCGGACTAGCCTACGAGCAGTACTTC.